This TCR beta chain was sequenced during a study of PD-L1 blockade in urothelial cancer. On the study more broadly: The patients first took atezolizumab around 2014, receiving 1,200 mg intravenously every 3 weeks. Counts from blood samples showed a median of roughly 150,000 T cells.

This clone appeared a few times. The study collected 1 to 8 samples per patient, pretreatment and on-treatment. V lost 4 bases and J lost 3, with 21 bases in between. Germline-derived CDR1 and CDR2 are LGHNA and YNFKEQ. CDR3 size: 17 residues. Spiked synthetic TCR analogs estimated absolute template abundance per PCR. The repertoire was sequenced with immunoSEQ multiplex PCR; TCRdb's copy has only in-frame clones and lacks some. The sample records under 90,000 clones, 85% to 95% being singletons. The sample consisted of PBMCs, taken around atezolizumab (anti-PD-L1) treatment. The gene calls are TRBV4-2 and TRBJ1-1, with D possibly matching TRBD1 (5 bases). This clonotype originated in a man aged 55 to 70 with urothelial cancer. Here the CDR3 reads CASSPPGARGGDTEAFF. As DNA, the CDR3 is TGTGCCAGCAGCCCTCCAGGCGCGCGGGGAGGGGACACTGAAGCTTTCTTT.